Shown below are 15 T cell receptor beta chains from a single sample sequenced in a study of T cell responses to AZD1222 COVID-19 vaccine. The data were produced by immunoSEQ multiplex PCR, yet TCRdb's version contains in-frame clones alone and is incomplete. Altogether approximately 150,000 clones are present, about 92% being singletons, with the ten largest covering 0.85% to 0.95%. The source was peripheral blood, collected on day 0 of MenACWY control vaccination. The receptor source for this set is an adult in good health.

This chain links TRBV6-5 with TRBJ1-6; D gene ambiguous. The ends were cut back, 6 bases at V and 8 bases at J, with 8 bases in the middle. Germline CDR1 is MNHEY and CDR2 is SVGAGI. This CDR3 comprises 12 residues. CDR3 sequence reads: CASSFKYSPLHF. CDR3 nucleotides: TGTGCCAGCAGCTTCAAATATTCACCCCTCCACTTT.

The rearrangement joins TRBV2 to TRBJ2-4; tentatively, D is TRBD1 (6 bases). Trimming removed 3 bases from V and 3 bases from J, with 15 bases in between. The CDR3 is 16 residues long. CDR1 and CDR2 (germline): SNHLY, FYNNEI. CDR3 in amino acids: CASSESRQGHKNIQYF. The CDR3 DNA reads as TGTGCCAGCAGTGAGTCCCGGCAGGGGCACAAAAACATTCAGTACTTC.

The V and J genes are TRBV27 and TRBJ1-1, with a possible D match to TRBD1 (5 bases). The CDR3 contains 13 residues. Germline V gene lookup returns CDR1 MNHEY and CDR2 SMNVEV (reference sequence). V lost 4 bases to trimming and J lost 3 bases, with 9 bases between them. The CDR3 DNA sequence: TGTGCCAGCAGTTGGGGGGGACACACTGAAGCTTTCTTT. It encodes CASSWGGHTEAFF.

V usage is TRBV6-2 or TRBV6-3 and J usage is TRBJ2-5; weak D call: TRBD2 (6 bases). The germline V gene has CDR1 MNHEY and CDR2 SVGEGT. The V end was cut by 6 bases, the J end by 0 bases, with 11 bases between. The CDR3 has 14 residues. CDR3 amino acids: CASSNQRDQETQYF. In DNA, the CDR3 is TGTGCCAGCAGCAACCAGCGGGACCAAGAGACCCAGTACTTC.

The rearrangement links TRBV12-2 to TRBJ2-5. TRBV12-2 is recorded as a pseudogene. This CDR3 contains 10 residues. CDR3 DNA sequence: TGTGCAAGTCGCAGTCCAACCCAGTACTTC. Protein product: CASRSPTQYF.

The J gene is TRBJ1-2, the V gene TRBV19; D unresolved. CDR1 and CDR2 (germline): LNHDA, SQIVND (reference sequence). CDR3 length equals 12 residues. V dropped 5 bases and J dropped 5 bases, with 9 bases sitting between them. The CDR3 protein is CASSEGGYGYTF. The CDR3 DNA reads TGTGCCAGTAGTGAGGGAGGATATGGCTACACCTTC.

V is TRBV19 and J is TRBJ1-1; D is possibly TRBD1 (5 bases). From germline, CDR1 is LNHDA and CDR2 SQIVND (reference sequence). The CDR3 totals 15 residues. Trimming pared 6 bases from V and 4 bases from J, leaving 18 bases between. In nucleotides, the CDR3 is TGTGCCAGTAGCCCTCCCCTCGGGGGGGGCACTGAAGCTTTCTTT. It codes for CASSPPLGGGTEAFF.

The gene calls are TRBV6-5 and TRBJ1-1; D perhaps matches TRBD1 (6 bases). Looked up from germline, CDR1 is MNHEY and CDR2 is SVGAGI. The CDR3 length is 15 residues. Trimming removed 6 bases from V and 8 bases from J, with 22 bases in between. Here the CDR3 reads CASRQDRRGFAEAFF. The CDR3 DNA reads TGTGCCAGCAGACAGGACAGACGGGGGTTCGCCGAAGCTTTCTTT.

The chain is built from TRBV5-1 and TRBJ2-5; 14 positions match TRBD2. Trimming removed 6 bases from V and 0 bases from J; junction bases left unmatched: 7. CDR3 length equals 17 residues. From germline, CDR1 is SGHRS and CDR2 YFSETQ. The CDR3 DNA reads as TGCGCCAGCACCACGGGACTAGCGGGAGCCCACCAAGAGACCCAGTACTTC. It codes for CASTTGLAGAHQETQYF.

The chain carries TRBV5-1 and TRBJ2-2, with 9 bases matching TRBD1. This CDR3 region has 16 residues. The germline V gene has CDR1 SGHRS and CDR2 YFSETQ. The trim removed 0 bases at V and 7 bases at J, leaving 7 bases unmatched. The DNA for the CDR3 is TGCGCCAGCAGCTTGGGGGACAGGGATCGTGACGGGGAGCTGTTTTTT. Its protein product is CASSLGDRDRDGELFF.

This chain connects TRBV30 to TRBJ2-6; 9 nucleotides line up with TRBD2. The junction had 14 bases not matched to a gene; V was cut back by 5 bases and J by 3 bases. Germline V lookup: CDR1 GTSNPN, CDR2 SVGIG (reference sequence). The length of the CDR3 is 18 residues. The DNA of the CDR3 is TGTGCCTGGTCCCCAACCGGGCTAGCGGGATATGGGGCCAACGTCCTGACTTTC. Translated: CAWSPTGLAGYGANVLTF.

This chain uses TRBV18 with TRBJ1-4; D is undetermined. Germline values: CDR1 KGHSH, CDR2 LQKENI. Trimming shortened V by 1 base and J by 1 base, and 7 bases separated the two germline ends. This CDR3 is 15 amino acids long. The DNA for the CDR3 is TGTGCCAGCTCACCACTTCACTTAACTAATGAAAAACTGTTTTTT. Its protein product is CASSPLHLTNEKLFF.

The rearrangement links TRBV12-2 to TRBJ1-1. TRBV12-2 is assigned pseudogene status. The CDR3 covers 10 residues. The CDR3 coding sequence is TGTGCAAGTCGAACCACTGAAGCTTTCTTT. Translation: CASRTTEAFF.

The gene calls are TRBV2 and TRBJ2-2, with 10 bases identical to TRBD2. CDR1 is SNHLY and CDR2 is FYNNEI in the germline V gene. V dropped 4 bases and J dropped 0; count of bases not matched to a gene: 5. The CDR3 runs to 17 residues. The chain's CDR3 is CASSVPTSGPNTGELFF. The CDR3 DNA follows: TGTGCCAGCAGTGTTCCGACTAGCGGGCCGAACACCGGGGAGCTGTTTTTT.

J is TRBJ1-6 and V is TRBV3-1 (or the pseudogene TRBV3-2), with D unclear. The germline gives CDR1 LGHDT, CDR2 YNNKEL (reference sequence). The CDR3 covers 13 residues. The V end lost 2 bases, the J end lost 10 bases, and 9 bases lay between the germline ends. The CDR3 DNA reads TGTGCCAGCAGCCAAACTGCGTACTCACCCCTCCACTTT. It is translated as CASSQTAYSPLHF.